This T cell receptor beta chain was sequenced during a study of cytomegalovirus exposure and HLA in healthy donors. Findings and caveats of the study: Several V segments, TRBV6-2 and TRBV6-3 among them, could not be told apart and were dropped.

Use of 60 Vbeta and 13 Jbeta primers characterized the PCR. Repertoires were generated with immunoSEQ multiplex PCR, while TCRdb's copy carries only in-frame clones and drops some. Its clone listing holds some 72,000 clones. The CDR3 has 15 amino acids. Germline V CDR1 and CDR2: MDHEN, SYDVKM. Trimming cost V 2 bases and J 6 bases, with 13 bases left between them. As to this clone: Its antigen is currently unknown.

The TCR sequence derives from a man aged 25-45 years in good health and CMV-seronegative. V is TRBV28 and J is TRBJ2-2; D possibly corresponds to TRBD1 (5 bases). The sequencing input was PBMCs. This chain's CDR3 is CASSLGSGMAGELFF. DNA for the CDR3: TGTGCCAGCAGTTTAGGGTCAGGGATGGCCGGGGAGCTGTTTTTT.